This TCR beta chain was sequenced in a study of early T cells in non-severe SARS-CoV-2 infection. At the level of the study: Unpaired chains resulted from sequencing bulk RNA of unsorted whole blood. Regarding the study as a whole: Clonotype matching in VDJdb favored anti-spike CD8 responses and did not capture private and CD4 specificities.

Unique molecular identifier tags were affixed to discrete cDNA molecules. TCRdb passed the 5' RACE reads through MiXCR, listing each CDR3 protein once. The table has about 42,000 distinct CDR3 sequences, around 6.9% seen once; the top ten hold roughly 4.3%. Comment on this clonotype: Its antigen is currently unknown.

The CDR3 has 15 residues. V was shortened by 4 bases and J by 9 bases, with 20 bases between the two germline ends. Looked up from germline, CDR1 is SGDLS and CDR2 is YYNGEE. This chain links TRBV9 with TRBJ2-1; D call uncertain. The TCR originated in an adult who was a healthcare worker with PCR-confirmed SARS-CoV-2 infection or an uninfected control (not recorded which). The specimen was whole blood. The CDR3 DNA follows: TGTGCCAGCAGCCCCTTGCTACCTACTGTTAGTGAGCAGTTCTTC. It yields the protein CASSPLLPTVSEQFF.